Sequencing of this T cell receptor (beta chain) was carried out in a study of cytomegalovirus exposure and HLA in healthy donors (dated by TCRdb to about 2017). Regarding the study in general: An earlier analysis of about 560 of the donors reported 276 Gb of sequence data and 95 million to 130 million unique TCR beta sequences obtained from some 170 million T cells. An early release that covered around 590 HLA-typed donors contained around 300 gigabases of sequencing data and roughly 84 million unique TCR sequences. Of the 300 to 500 genotyped donors, 65% to 90% were placed in the genetic ancestry cluster associated with self-reported Caucasian donors. The study aimed to test whether cataloging public T cell receptors could reveal signatures of past pathogen exposure. The study used immunosequencing to profile the T cell repertoires of about 670 subjects and linked those repertoires to cytomegalovirus serostatus. In addition to the first cohort of 666 subjects, a separate validation cohort of 130 or so different subjects was used. High-throughput TCR immunosequencing, statistical association of individual TCRs with disease status, and machine learning were combined to predict cytomegalovirus infection status. To study patterns of TCR occurrence, a later analysis re-analyzed previously published TCR beta repertoires from several hundred donors and added high-resolution HLA genotyping. The later analysis used no new phenotypic data to find candidate immune exposures, relying instead on TCR beta sequences and their occurrence across donors. An earlier analysis of around 640 of the donors used high-throughput TCR beta sequencing to judge whether each TCR beta V gene segment behaved as functional or pseudogenic. Donor age, sex, ethnicity and CMV serostatus were compiled alongside the repertoire data. Genome-wide SNP genotypes for about 65% of the roughly 700 donors were used in a later genetic analysis, which treated that subset as a discovery cohort. Every repertoire in the discovery cohort had been generated on one and the same sequencing platform. HLA typing covered class I and class II loci at four-digit resolution. Typing coverage differed by locus: A, B, C, DRB1 and DQB1 were typed in about 629-630 donors, DQA1 in about 550, DPA1 in around 600, and DPB1 in just under 480. Because of strong linkage in the cohort, roughly five DR-DQ haplotypes were treated as single units for association and clustering. Across some 400 genotyped donors of the cohort, an average of about 220,000 unique TCR beta nucleotide sequences per donor were sequenced, and approximately 19% of those sequences were non-productive.

Library preparation was by the immunoSEQ multiplex PCR assay. For the multiplex PCR, a mixture combining 60 forward primers for TCR Vbeta segments and 13 reverse primers for TCR Jbeta segments was used. A multiplex PCR assay on genomic DNA amplified the CDR3 region of rearranged TCR beta genes. Amplified TCR beta libraries were sequenced as 87-base-pair reads on the Illumina HiSeq System. The authors processed their data as follows. A later analysis tallied some 79 million unique TCR beta chains across the 600 to 700 repertoires, and 10 million to 11 million of those chains were shared by two or more donors. A nearest-neighbor algorithm error-corrected the raw reads and collapsed the reads into unique sequences, merging closely related sequences to remove PCR and sequencing errors. CDR3 sequences were aligned to IMGT reference sequences to assign V, D and J gene segments. For a sequence to be retained, a match of at least six nucleotides was required to both a V gene segment and a J gene segment. Rearrangements were classified as productive when the CDR3 lacked stop codons and remained in frame with V and J, and all other rearrangements were classified as non-productive. Following IMGT convention, CDR3 was defined as the stretch from the second conserved V-encoded cysteine to the conserved J-encoded phenylalanine. In an earlier analysis of approximately 500 of the donors, sequences lacking an unambiguous match to a single V gene segment were excluded. In an earlier analysis of approximately 560 of the donors, a V segment was called functional when productive rearrangements were above 56.7%, and segregating when the standard deviation between donors exceeded 5%. A statistical classification framework was built to diagnose cytomegalovirus status from the catalog of TCR beta chain sequences. In a later analysis, TCR nucleotide sequences were compared against IMGT/GENE-DB human TR gene sequences so that V and J genes could be assigned. The TCRdist pipeline was used in a later analysis to assign CDR3 sequences and most-parsimonious VDJ recombination scenarios. In a later analysis, every TCR beta chain was defined by the combination of its CDR3 amino acid sequence and its V-gene family, and reads without a unique V-gene family were dropped. To address suspected cross-contamination and a sequencing artifact, a later analysis removed some 620 highly shared, low-generation-probability nucleotide sequences. For each public chain, a later analysis derived a clonal expansion index from normalized ranks of inferred template counts within each repertoire. In a later analysis, generation probabilities were computed with a VDJ recombination model fitted to out-of-frame rearrangements, and the resulting probabilities were checked against IGoR. Hypergeometric tests were used in a later analysis to score TCR-TCR, TCR-HLA and TCR-CMV co-occurrence, with a repertoire-size bias correction applied to the TCR pairs. In a later analysis, false discovery rates were estimated by permuting HLA or CMV assignments 20 times. A later analysis grouped co-occurring TCRs with DBSCAN, adding TCRdist sequence similarity when clustering within HLA-allele-positive subsets. For co-occurrence clustering, repertoires with fewer than 30,000 or more than 120,000 public chains were excluded, along with five repertoires with anomalous nucleotide sharing. Drawn from immuneACCESS, this table holds only the in-frame rearrangements with V and J called that TCRdb kept. Clones are partly lost; checked studies trace under half to an unresolved V gene and leave the rest unexplained. The V and J calls and clone size come from that table; D and trimming were worked out from the DNA. The sample has under 200,000 clones on record, about 80% of them singletons. The ten biggest clones cover 2.3% of the sample.

Concerning this clone: The antigen it binds to is not known. No quality values exist for individual bases; no much larger clone is one base distant.

In total, around 600 healthy bone marrow donors made up the cohort. At the time of sampling, every cohort member was nominally healthy, though immune exposures that went unrecorded were likely present. The donor was CMV seronegative and was included in the group of 352 seronegative cohort members. Every donor gave a peripheral blood sample, and the peripheral blood mononuclear cells from that sample were used for TCR beta sequencing. Genomic DNA extraction from the blood cell samples was performed with the Qiagen DNeasy Blood Extraction Kit. V and J are truncated by 5 bases and 7 bases respectively, leaving an intervening sequence of 14 bases. From a lookup of the germline V gene, CDR1 and CDR2 are ENHRY and SYGVKD. The CDR3, cysteine through phenylalanine, is 13 amino acids long. Only the CDR3 DNA stays, 39 bases, in frame from base 1. Overall study outcomes, separate from this receptor: A cluster of highly shared sequence variants was judged likely to be a technical artifact of the sequencing pipeline. This cohort had only TCR beta chains sequenced, and the lack of alpha or paired-chain data limited which features could be detected. Because counts were too low, approximately 18 rarely observed V segments, including chromosome 9 orphons, were excluded from the earlier analysis of 587 of the donors. According to a later analysis, parvovirus B19, influenza, CMV and Epstein-Barr virus appeared linked to several top co-occurrence clusters. In a later analysis, HLA-associated TCR beta chains were found to be more clonally expanded and to have lower generation probabilities than equally common non-associated chains. The 87-base-pair reads could not distinguish some IMGT-functional V segments, including TRBV6-2 and TRBV6-3, so those segments were excluded. Because some donors lacked HLA typing at each locus, the association tests relied only on the typed subset. The study gave a list of some 150 TCR beta chains associated with cytomegalovirus. Roughly uniform sequencing depth across donors was assumed in presence/absence analyses, although this assumption may not hold. In a later analysis, most CMV-associated TCR beta chains were found to appear HLA-restricted, with HLA associations seemingly driven largely by CMV exposure. The authors suggested that the approach could potentially be extended to other disease states and immunological phenotypes. A further reported finding was that TCR beta sequences accurately predicted the HLA-A and HLA-B alleles for most subjects in the first cohort. A few of the identified cytomegalovirus-associated TCR beta chains were confirmed in vitro to be specific for cytomegalovirus antigens. CMV serostatus was the only immune exposure information available for the cohort. A later genetic analysis reported fewer N-insertions in productive TCRs among donors in an Asian-associated ancestry cluster than the roughly 700-donor mean. The classifier was reported to diagnose cytomegalovirus status with high specificity and sensitivity in both the original cohort and the validation cohort. Linkage disequilibrium might explain the correlated functional status among segregating V segments, but an unknown experimental factor could not be excluded. An association between a missense DCLRE1C variant and V-gene and J-gene trimming of TCR beta chains was found in a later genetic analysis and replicated in an independent cohort. At a false discovery rate of 0.05, a later analysis linked approximately 18,000 TCR beta sequences to specific HLA alleles. In a later analysis, TCR association rates were found to vary across HLA loci, with the most associated TCRs seen for DRB1 alleles and the fewest for HLA-C alleles. Most TCR sequences were seen in very few donors, while some public TCRs were found in many individuals. When HLA alleles, especially DR and DQ, strongly co-occurred, TCR associations were difficult to assign to individual alleles. Broadly in line with IMGT annotations, most TCR beta V segments showed up in productive rearrangements about 87% or about 30% of the time in an earlier analysis of about 500 of the donors.

The clonotype originates from a woman aged 45 to 65 in good health and CMV-seronegative. Sequencing was done on a sample of PBMCs. The chain is made from TRBV10-3 and TRBJ1-2; the D gene is perhaps TRBD1, on 6 matching bases. The nucleotide sequence reads TGTGCCATCAGTAGGGCAGGGGCGCCTGGCTACACCTTC. It encodes CAISRAGAPGYTF.